Included here is one TCR beta chain sequence, with context. Its specificity is unknown. This specimen belongs to a study of T cell responses to AZD1222 COVID-19 vaccine. Points from the study as a whole: Clonal diversity may have been underestimated, and the donors were mostly white British, with more females than males.

After removal of 6 bases from V and 7 bases from J, the junction contained 8 bases not matched to a gene. Germline V CDR1 and CDR2: ENHRY, SYGVKD. This CDR3 has 14 residues. This table comes from immunoSEQ multiplex PCR, and its TCRdb copy is limited to in-frame clones, with some not included. The profile covers around 160,000 clones, with about 95% appearing a single time and 0.6% to 0.7% taken by the ten largest. This TCR derives from an adult in good health. The V call is TRBV10-3, the J call TRBJ2-1; 8 bases map to TRBD1. Here the sequenced sample was peripheral blood, taken on day 0 of AZD1222 vaccination. The CDR3 loop reads CAISQGQGLNEQFF. In nucleotides, the CDR3 is TGTGCCATCAGCCAAGGACAGGGTCTGAATGAGCAGTTCTTC.